This passage covers 20 T cell receptor beta chains from one sample sequenced in a study of long-term antiretroviral therapy in people with HIV. The assay used was immunoSEQ (version v3.0), run at survey level. TCRdb's table, derived via immunoSEQ multiplex PCR, lists solely in-frame clones and lacks some. The sample has about 25,000 clones; under 85% are singletons. Sequenced material: unsorted PBMCs, taken 2.1 years after starting antiretroviral therapy. The receptor source for this set is a man aged 25-45 years with HIV.

The chain has TRBV11-2 and TRBJ2-7, with 10 bases lining up with TRBD2. In germline, CDR1 is SGHAT, CDR2 FQNNGV. The V gene end was trimmed by 5 bases and the J gene end by 0 bases; junction bases not matched to a gene: 13. This CDR3 is built from 18 residues. CDR3 region: CASSPGLAARQFSYEQYF. CDR3 coding DNA: TGTGCCAGCAGCCCCGGACTAGCGGCGAGACAATTCTCCTACGAGCAGTACTTC.

The table lists this clone with a few counts. For the CDR3, the DNA is TGTGCCAGTAGTATAGAAACGAGGGGATGGGAAAAACTGTTTTTT. This codes for CASSIETRGWEKLFF. V gene TRBV19 combines with J gene TRBJ1-4, with a tentative D call TRBD1 (5 bases). The V gene's germline CDR1 is LNHDA and CDR2 SQIVND (reference sequence). Trimming removed 0 bases at V and 8 bases at J, with 13 bases between. There are 15 residues in the CDR3. The full variable domain, in which reference TRBV19 and TRBJ1-4 provide the parts outside the CDR3, is DGGITQSPKYLFRKEGQNVTLSCEQNLNHDAMYWYRQDPGQGLRLIYYSQIVNDFQKGDIAEGYSVSREKKESFPLTVTSAQKNPTAFYLCASSIETRGWEKLFFGSGTQLSVL.

This clone was seen once. The rearrangement uses TRBV5-4 and TRBJ2-1, with 10 bases that match TRBD2. V lost 2 bases and J lost 10; bases outside the gene matches: 9. CDR3 length: 15 residues. Germline V lookup: CDR1 SGHNT, CDR2 YYREEE (reference sequence). The CDR3 region is CASSFELAGVGEQFF. Written as DNA, the CDR3 is TGTGCCAGCAGCTTCGAGCTAGCGGGAGTTGGCGAGCAGTTCTTC. Drawing the rest from reference TRBV5-4 and TRBJ2-1, the complete variable domain is ETGVTQSPTHLIKTRGQQVTLRCSSQSGHNTVSWYQQALGQGPQFIFQYYREEENGRGNFPPRFSGLQFPNYSSELNVNALELDDSALYLCASSFELAGVGEQFFGPGTRLTVL.

This clone was counted a few times. This rearrangement joins TRBV30 to TRBJ1-1; 8 bases agree with TRBD1. Looked up from germline, CDR1 is GTSNPN and CDR2 is SVGIG (reference sequence). The CDR3 totals 14 residues. Trimming took 2 bases from V and 2 from J; bases not matched to a gene: 4. The CDR3 here is CAWSLGQGNTEAFF. In nucleotides, the CDR3 is TGTGCCTGGAGTCTCGGACAGGGAAACACTGAAGCTTTCTTT.

This clone was recorded only once. The chain employs TRBV5-6 and TRBJ2-5; 9 bases are a match to TRBD2. The CDR3 contains 15 residues. CDR1 and CDR2 from the germline V gene are SGHDT and YYEEEE. V shed 6 bases and J 2 bases; nucleotides not matched to a gene: 8. The CDR3 loop reads CASTGGGGRQETQYF. The CDR3 DNA is TGTGCCAGCACCGGCGGGGGGGGGAGACAAGAGACCCAGTACTTC. The entire variable domain, with the rest obtained from reference TRBV5-6 and TRBJ2-5, is as follows: DAGVTQSPTHLIKTRGQQVTLRCSPKSGHDTVSWYQQALGQGPQFIFQYYEEEERQRGNFPDRFSGHQFPNYSSELNVNALLLGDSALYLCASTGGGGRQETQYFGPGTRLLVL.

The chain uses TRBV5-1 and TRBJ2-1; the match to TRBD2 covers 9 bases. Germline-derived CDR1 and CDR2 are SGHRS and YFSETQ. CDR3 length: 15 amino acids. Trimming at V came to 7 bases and at J to 8 bases, leaving 13 bases not matched to a gene. This CDR3 reads CASGSSGTIRHEQFF. CDR3 sequence (DNA): TGCGCCAGCGGGTCTAGCGGGACCATAAGGCATGAGCAGTTCTTC. The full variable domain, completed using reference TRBV5-1 and TRBJ2-1, is KAGVTQTPRYLIKTRGQQVTLSCSPISGHRSVSWYQQTPGQGLQFLFEYFSETQRNKGNFPGRFSGRQFSNSRSEMNVSTLELGDSALYLCASGSSGTIRHEQFFGPGTRLTVL.

The V call is TRBV10-3, the J call TRBJ2-1, with TRBD2 matching 7 bases. The trim removed 3 bases at V and 9 bases at J, leaving 5 bases unmatched. This CDR3 spans 13 amino acids. From germline, CDR1 is ENHRY and CDR2 SYGVKD. CDR3 sequence reads: CAISDRGGSEQFF. Here the CDR3 DNA reads TGTGCCATCAGTGACCGCGGGGGAAGTGAGCAGTTCTTC.

On this clone itself: Its ends do not fully match the called genes, so a read error is possible. V is TRBV7-7 and J is TRBJ2-7; either TRBD1 or TRBD2 may fit D (5 bases each). Germline lookup yields CDR1 SSHAT and CDR2 FNYEAQ (reference sequence). This CDR3 region has 13 residues. The CDR3 is CASRIGRGDEQYF. CDR3 nucleotides: TGTGCTAGCAGGATCGGGCGAGGGGACGAGCAGTACTTC. The complete variable domain, with remaining parts taken from reference TRBV7-7 and TRBJ2-7, reads GAGVSQSPRYKVTKRGQDVTLRCDPISSHATLYWYQQALGQGPEFLTYFNYEAQPDKSGLPSDRFSAERPEGSISTLTIQRTEQRDSAMYRCASRIGRGDEQYFGPGTRLTVT.

V gene TRBV7-2 combines with J gene TRBJ1-2; D gene unclear. Germline lookup yields CDR1 SGHTA and CDR2 FQGNSA. CDR3 length: 15 amino acids. V was trimmed by 1 base and J by 3 bases, leaving 12 bases between them. The CDR3 loop is CASSLGPARDYGYTF. In DNA form, the CDR3 reads TGTGCCAGCAGCTTAGGGCCCGCGCGGGACTATGGCTACACCTTC.

This chain links TRBV6-1 with TRBJ1-6, with 7 bases lining up with TRBD1. The length of the CDR3 is 15 residues. Germline V CDR1 and CDR2: MNHNS, SASEGT. The V and J ends lost 4 bases and 2 bases, in that order; junction bases with no gene match: 2. DNA of the CDR3: TGTGCCAGCAGTGGGCAGGGGGCCTATAATTCACCCCTCCACTTT. Translation gives CASSGQGAYNSPLHF.

CDR3 sequence (DNA): TGCGCCAGCAGCCAAGAAGGGACTAGGCTTAGCACAGATACGCAGTATTTT. Protein: CASSQEGTRLSTDTQYF. The chain links TRBV4-1 to TRBJ2-3; 8 nucleotides line up with TRBD2. In germline, CDR1 is MGHRA, CDR2 YSYEKL. The CDR3 has 17 amino acids. With 0 bases clipped from V and 0 bases from J, the junction kept 5 bases outside the gene matches.

This rearrangement joins TRBV28 to TRBJ1-5, with a tentative D call TRBD1 (6 bases). From germline, CDR1 is MDHEN and CDR2 SYDVKM. Trimming stripped 6 bases from V and 4 bases from J, with 16 bases between. The CDR3 runs 15 residues. CDR3 in amino acids: CASSNPEGGNQPQHF. CDR3 coding DNA: TGTGCCAGCAGCAATCCGGAGGGGGGAAATCAGCCCCAGCATTTT.

The gene calls are TRBV5-6 and TRBJ1-2; D may be TRBD1 (6 bases). With 4 bases removed from V and 2 bases from J, the gap between germline ends came to 9 bases. Germline V gene data show CDR1 as SGHDT and CDR2 as YYEEEE. The CDR3 contains 13 residues. The CDR3 DNA sequence: TGTGCCAGCAGCCAACAGGGAAACTATGGCTACACCTTC. Protein sequence: CASSQQGNYGYTF.

The gene calls are TRBV7-9 and TRBJ2-7, with 8 bases that match TRBD2. Unmatched junction bases numbered 11, after V lost 0 bases and J lost 4 bases. CDR1 is SEHNR, CDR2 FQNEAQ, per germline (reference sequence). The CDR3 has 17 amino acids. CDR3 in DNA: TGTGCCAGCAGCTTAGCGGCCAGCGGGAGTCCAGGATACGAGCAGTACTTC. This encodes CASSLAASGSPGYEQYF.

The V gene is TRBV18, the J gene TRBJ1-2, with 7 bases identical to TRBD1. Germline V gene lookup returns CDR1 KGHSH and CDR2 LQKENI. The CDR3 consists of 13 residues. The ends lost 7 bases at V and 2 bases at J; junction bases unmatched: 4. CDR3: CASLGGGNYGYTF. The CDR3 region has the DNA TGTGCCAGCTTAGGAGGGGGCAACTATGGCTACACCTTC.

This clone occurred once. CDR3 in DNA: TGTGCCAGCAGCTTTTTACCTGGACAGGGCTACTACGAGCAGTACTTC. It codes for CASSFLPGQGYYEQYF. This rearrangement joins TRBV5-6 to TRBJ2-7, with TRBD1 matching 8 bases. The CDR3 totals 16 residues. The germline gives CDR1 SGHDT, CDR2 YYEEEE. Germline trimming cut 2 bases from V and 3 bases from J; bases unmatched to any gene: 10.

This clone showed up just once. The chain recombines TRBV5-1 with TRBJ2-2, with D unresolved. The CDR3 consists of 14 residues. V lost 0 bases to trimming and J lost 6 bases, with 9 bases between them. Germline-derived CDR1 and CDR2 are SGHRS and YFSETQ. CDR3 region: CASSLGQPSGELFF. CDR3 bases: TGCGCCAGCAGCTTGGGCCAGCCATCCGGGGAGCTGTTTTTT.

The chain is built from TRBV19 and TRBJ1-1; 7 nucleotides align to TRBD1. The CDR3 length is 15 residues. Germline V gives CDR1 LNHDA, CDR2 SQIVND (reference sequence). V was pared by 7 bases and J by 1 base, with 9 bases of the junction left unmatched. The chain's CDR3 is CASIDQGVTNTEAFF. DNA of the CDR3: TGTGCCAGTATCGATCAGGGGGTAACGAACACTGAAGCTTTCTTT.

This chain links TRBV18 with TRBJ2-5; D uncertain. The CDR3 loop spans 14 amino acids. CDR1 is KGHSH, CDR2 LQKENI, per germline. Between the trimmed V and J ends, which lost 1 base and 1 base, there was a span of 7 bases. The CDR3 region is CASSPQPAQETQYF. CDR3 sequence (DNA): TGTGCCAGCTCACCACAGCCAGCCCAAGAGACCCAGTACTTC. Full variable domain (missing parts from reference TRBV18 and TRBJ2-5): NAGVMQNPRHLVRRRGQEARLRCSPMKGHSHVYWYRQLPEEGLKFMVYLQKENIIDESGMPKERFSAEFPKEGPSILRIQQVVRGDSAAYFCASSPQPAQETQYFGPGTRLLVL.

The genes are TRBV5-4 and TRBJ1-1, with 10 nucleotides matching TRBD1. The V gene's germline CDR1 is SGHNT and CDR2 YYREEE (reference sequence). V lost 2 bases and J lost 5; bases outside the gene matches: 3. The CDR3 totals 14 residues. The CDR3 region has the DNA TGTGCCAGCAGCTTCGACAGGGGGCTTACTGAAGCTTTCTTT. Translated: CASSFDRGLTEAFF. Filled out from reference TRBV5-4 and TRBJ1-1, the complete variable domain reads ETGVTQSPTHLIKTRGQQVTLRCSSQSGHNTVSWYQQALGQGPQFIFQYYREEENGRGNFPPRFSGLQFPNYSSELNVNALELDDSALYLCASSFDRGLTEAFFGQGTRLTVV.